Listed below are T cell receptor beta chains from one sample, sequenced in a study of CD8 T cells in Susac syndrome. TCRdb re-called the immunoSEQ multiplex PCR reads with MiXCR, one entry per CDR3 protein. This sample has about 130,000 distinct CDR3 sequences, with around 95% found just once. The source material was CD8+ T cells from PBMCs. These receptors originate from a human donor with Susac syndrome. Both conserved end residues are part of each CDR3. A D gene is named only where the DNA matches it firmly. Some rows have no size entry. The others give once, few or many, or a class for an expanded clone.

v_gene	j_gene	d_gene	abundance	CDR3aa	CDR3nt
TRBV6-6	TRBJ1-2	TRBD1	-	CASSIQGSNYGYTF	TGTGCCAGCTCGATACAGGGGAGTAACTATGGCTACACCTTC
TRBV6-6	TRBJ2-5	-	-	CASNGVQETQYF	TGTGCCAGCAACGGTGTCCAAGAGACCCAGTACTTC
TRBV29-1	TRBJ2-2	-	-	CSVVSGSGELFF	TGCAGCGTTGTATCTGGGTCCGGGGAGCTGTTTTTT
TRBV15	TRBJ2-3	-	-	CATSRDLTDTQYF	TGTGCCACCAGCAGAGATCTAACAGATACGCAGTATTTT
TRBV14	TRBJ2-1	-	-	CASSPWDFNEQFF	TGTGCCAGCAGCCCGTGGGACTTCAATGAGCAGTTCTTC
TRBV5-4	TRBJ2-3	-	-	CASSLAVGDTQYF	TGTGCCAGCAGCTTAGCTGTCGGCGATACGCAGTATTTT
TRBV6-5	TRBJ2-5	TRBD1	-	CASSYSGPGTGPDQETQYF	TGTGCCAGCAGTTACTCGGGGCCAGGGACAGGGCCGGACCAAGAGACCCAGTACTTC
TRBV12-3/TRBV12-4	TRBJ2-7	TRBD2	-	CASSRTSGYYEQYF	TGTGCCAGCAGCCGGACTAGCGGATACTACGAGCAGTACTTC
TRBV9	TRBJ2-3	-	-	CASSVVGGMRGGSDTQYF	TGTGCCAGCAGCGTAGTTGGGGGCATGAGGGGAGGGTCAGATACGCAGTATTTT
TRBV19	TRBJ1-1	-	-	CASSIPGWVLHGVGTEAFF	TGTGCCAGTAGTATCCCGGGCTGGGTGCTTCATGGGGTCGGAACTGAAGCTTTCTTT
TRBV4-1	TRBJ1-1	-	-	CASSQDSPSNTEAFF	TGCGCCAGCAGCCAAGACAGCCCCTCGAACACTGAAGCTTTCTTT
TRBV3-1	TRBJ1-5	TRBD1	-	CASSVPGWDRVCNQPQHF	TGTGCCAGCAGCGTACCCGGTTGGGACAGGGTTTGCAATCAGCCCCAGCATTTT
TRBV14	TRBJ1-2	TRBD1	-	CASSETGGGSYGYTF	TGTGCCAGCAGCGAGACAGGGGGGGGTAGCTATGGCTACACCTTC
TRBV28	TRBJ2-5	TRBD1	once	CASSLPTGGETQYF	TGTGCCAGCAGTTTGCCCACAGGGGGAGAGACCCAGTACTTC
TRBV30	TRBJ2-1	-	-	CAWSPVNEQFF	TGTGCCTGGAGTCCCGTCAATGAGCAGTTCTTC
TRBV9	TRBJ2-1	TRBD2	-	CASSVVAGDNEQFF	TGTGCCAGCAGCGTAGTAGCGGGGGACAATGAGCAGTTCTTC
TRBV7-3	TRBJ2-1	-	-	CASSSGPGGEQFF	TGTGCCAGCAGCTCCGGTCCGGGCGGGGAGCAGTTCTTC
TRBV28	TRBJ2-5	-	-	CASSSVGNRVGQETQYF	TGTGCCAGCAGTTCCGTCGGAAACAGGGTGGGACAAGAGACCCAGTACTTC
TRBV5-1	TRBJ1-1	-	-	CASSPDISPVVNTEAFF	TGCGCCAGCAGCCCGGATATTAGCCCGGTGGTGAACACTGAAGCTTTCTTT
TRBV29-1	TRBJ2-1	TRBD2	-	CSVLAWASGSNEQFF	TGCAGCGTTTTGGCGTGGGCTAGCGGGAGCAATGAGCAGTTCTTC
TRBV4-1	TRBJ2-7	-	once	CASSQEGPLTTYEQYF	TGCGCCAGCAGCCAAGAGGGTCCGTTGACGACCTACGAGCAGTACTTC
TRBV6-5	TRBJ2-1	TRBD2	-	CASSYGVAGHYNEQFF	TGTGCCAGCAGTTACGGAGTAGCGGGACACTACAATGAGCAGTTCTTC
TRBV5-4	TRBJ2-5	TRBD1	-	CASSSRQGAGETQYF	TGTGCCAGCAGCTCGAGACAGGGGGCGGGAGAGACCCAGTACTTC
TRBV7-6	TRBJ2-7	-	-	CASSFGGGNYYEQYF	TGTGCCAGCAGCTTTGGAGGCGGGAATTACTACGAGCAGTACTTC
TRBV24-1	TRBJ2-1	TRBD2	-	CATSGSGLDNEQFF	TGTGCCACCAGTGGTAGCGGGTTAGACAATGAGCAGTTCTTC
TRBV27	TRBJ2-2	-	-	CASSHSGEGELFF	TGTGCCAGCAGCCATTCAGGGGAGGGGGAGCTGTTTTTT
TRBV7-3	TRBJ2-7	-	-	CASSPSYIWEQYF	TGTGCCAGCAGCCCCAGCTACATCTGGGAGCAGTACTTC
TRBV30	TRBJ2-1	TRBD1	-	CAWSNKDFGFGQVEFF	TGTGCCTGGAGCAATAAGGATTTTGGATTTGGACAGGTCGAGTTCTTC
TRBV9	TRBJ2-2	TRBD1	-	CASRGTGANGELFF	TGTGCCAGCAGGGGGACAGGGGCGAACGGGGAGCTGTTTTTT
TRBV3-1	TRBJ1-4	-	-	CASSQDTGLEEKLFF	TGTGCCAGCAGCCAAGATACAGGGTTAGAAGAAAAACTGTTTTTT
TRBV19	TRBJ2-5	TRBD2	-	CASSNAGTSIQETQYF	TGTGCCAGTAGTAATGCCGGGACTAGTATTCAGGAGACCCAGTACTTC
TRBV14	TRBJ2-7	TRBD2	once	CASSQDSLAGASGEQYF	TGTGCCAGCAGCCAAGATTCCCTAGCGGGAGCTTCCGGCGAGCAGTACTTC
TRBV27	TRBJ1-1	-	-	CASSFGGGGTEAFF	TGTGCCAGCAGTTTTGGCGGCGGGGGCACTGAAGCTTTCTTT
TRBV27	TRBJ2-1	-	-	CAIRTGDEQFF	TGTGCCATTAGAACGGGGGATGAGCAGTTCTTC
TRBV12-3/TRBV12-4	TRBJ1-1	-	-	CASDGIEGEVNTEAFF	TGTGCCAGCGACGGGATAGAAGGCGAAGTGAACACTGAAGCTTTCTTT
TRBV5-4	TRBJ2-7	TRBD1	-	CASGTEPDFEQYF	TGTGCCAGCGGGACAGAACCAGATTTCGAGCAGTACTTC
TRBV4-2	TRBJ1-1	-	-	CASSQGLLNTEAFF	TGTGCCAGCAGCCAGGGCCTTTTGAACACTGAAGCTTTCTTT
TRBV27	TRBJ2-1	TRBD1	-	CASSLGTGVREQFF	TGTGCCAGCAGTTTAGGGACAGGGGTTCGGGAGCAGTTCTTC
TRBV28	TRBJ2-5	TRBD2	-	CASSKLAGPGETQYF	TGTGCCAGCAGTAAACTAGCGGGGCCTGGGGAGACCCAGTACTTC
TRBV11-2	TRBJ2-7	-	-	CASSLLYVEQYF	TGTGCCAGCAGCTTACTATACGTCGAGCAGTACTTC
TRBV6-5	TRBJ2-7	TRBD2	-	CASSYLASGHYEQYF	TGTGCCAGCAGTTACTTGGCTAGCGGGCACTACGAGCAGTACTTC
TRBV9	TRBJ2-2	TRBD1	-	CASSVTGQGGGELFF	TGTGCCAGCAGCGTAACCGGACAGGGGGGCGGGGAGCTGTTTTTT
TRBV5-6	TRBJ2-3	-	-	CASSLGSPDTQYF	TGTGCCAGCAGCTTGGGGTCACCAGATACGCAGTATTTT
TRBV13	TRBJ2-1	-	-	CASSREYEQFF	TGTGCCAGCAGCCGCGAATACGAGCAGTTCTTC
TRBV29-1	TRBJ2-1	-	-	CSGRDTALTGNEQFF	TGCAGCGGCCGGGACACCGCCCTGACTGGAAATGAGCAGTTCTTC
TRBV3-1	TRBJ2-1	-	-	CASSHTGTLQFF	TGTGCCAGCAGCCACACCGGGACTCTTCAGTTCTTC
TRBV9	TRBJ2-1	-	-	CASQDNYNEQFF	TGTGCCAGCCAAGACAACTACAATGAGCAGTTCTTC
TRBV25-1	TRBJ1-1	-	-	CASSVLGGTEAFF	TGTGCCAGCAGTGTTCTCGGCGGGACTGAAGCTTTCTTT
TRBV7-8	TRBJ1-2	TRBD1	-	CASSHSQGADYGYTF	TGTGCCAGCAGCCATTCACAGGGGGCGGACTATGGCTACACCTTC
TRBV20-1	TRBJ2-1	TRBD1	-	CSATTGGEQFF	TGCAGTGCAACGACAGGGGGTGAGCAGTTCTTC
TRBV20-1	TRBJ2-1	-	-	CSARPKAAIRFDEQFF	TGCAGTGCTAGACCAAAGGCGGCTATCCGGTTCGATGAGCAGTTCTTC
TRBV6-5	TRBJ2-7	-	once	CASSYSAQGNEQYF	TGTGCCAGCAGTTACTCGGCCCAGGGGAACGAGCAGTACTTC
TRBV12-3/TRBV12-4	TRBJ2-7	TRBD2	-	CASSLTSGSYEQYF	TGTGCCAGCAGTTTGACTAGCGGGAGCTACGAGCAGTACTTC
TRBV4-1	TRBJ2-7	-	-	CASSQILGMGPSSYEQYF	TGCGCCAGCAGCCAGATACTAGGGATGGGACCGAGCTCCTACGAGCAGTACTTC